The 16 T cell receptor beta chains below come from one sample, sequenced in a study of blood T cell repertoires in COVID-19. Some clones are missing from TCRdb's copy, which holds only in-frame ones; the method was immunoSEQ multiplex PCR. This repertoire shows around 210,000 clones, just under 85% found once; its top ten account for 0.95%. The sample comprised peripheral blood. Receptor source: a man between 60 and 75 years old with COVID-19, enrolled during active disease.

The CDR3 DNA sequence: TGTGCCAGCTCTACCAGGGGGCCCGGCTATGGCTACACCTTC. It is translated as CASSTRGPGYGYTF. The chain recombines TRBV18 with TRBJ1-2; 8 nucleotides match TRBD1. Trimming took 6 bases from V and 4 from J; bases not matched to a gene: 7. Germline CDR1 KGHSH, CDR2 LQKENI. The CDR3 has 14 residues.

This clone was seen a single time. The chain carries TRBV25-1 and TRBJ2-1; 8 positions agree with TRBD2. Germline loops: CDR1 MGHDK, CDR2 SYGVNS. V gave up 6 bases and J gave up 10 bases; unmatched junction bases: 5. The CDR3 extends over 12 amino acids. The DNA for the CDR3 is TGTGCCAGCAGGACGGGGGGGAGGGAGCAGTTCTTC. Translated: CASRTGGREQFF.

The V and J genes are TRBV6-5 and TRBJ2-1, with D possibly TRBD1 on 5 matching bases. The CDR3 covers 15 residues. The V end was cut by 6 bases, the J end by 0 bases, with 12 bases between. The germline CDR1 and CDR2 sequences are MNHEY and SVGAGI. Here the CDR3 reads CASSSRQSSYNEQFF. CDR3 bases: TGTGCCAGCAGCTCAAGACAGAGCTCCTACAATGAGCAGTTCTTC.

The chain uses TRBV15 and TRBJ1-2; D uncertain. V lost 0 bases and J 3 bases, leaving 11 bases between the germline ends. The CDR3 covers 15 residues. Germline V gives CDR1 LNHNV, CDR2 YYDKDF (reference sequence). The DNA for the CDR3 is TGTGCCACCAGCAGAGAACGCCTTAGCGACTATGGCTACACCTTC. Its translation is CATSRERLSDYGYTF.

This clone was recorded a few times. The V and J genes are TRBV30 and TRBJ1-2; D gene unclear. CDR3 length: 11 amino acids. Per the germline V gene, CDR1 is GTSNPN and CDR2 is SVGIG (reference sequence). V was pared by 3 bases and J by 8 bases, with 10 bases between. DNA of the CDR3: TGTGCCTGGAGGGAGGGCTTGGGCTACACCTTC. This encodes CAWREGLGYTF.

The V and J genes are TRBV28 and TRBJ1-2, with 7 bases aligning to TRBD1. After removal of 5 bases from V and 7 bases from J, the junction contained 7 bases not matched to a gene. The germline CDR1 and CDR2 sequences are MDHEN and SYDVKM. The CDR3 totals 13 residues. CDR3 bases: TGTGCCAGCAGTGCAGACAGGGTCAGTGGCTACACCTTC. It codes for CASSADRVSGYTF.

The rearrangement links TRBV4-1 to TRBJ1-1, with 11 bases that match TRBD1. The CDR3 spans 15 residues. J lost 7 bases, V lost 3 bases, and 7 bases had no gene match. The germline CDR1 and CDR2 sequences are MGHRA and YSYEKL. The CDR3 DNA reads TGCGCCAGCAGCCAGGGGGACAGGGGGGTTCGTGAAGCTTTCTTT. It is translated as CASSQGDRGVREAFF.

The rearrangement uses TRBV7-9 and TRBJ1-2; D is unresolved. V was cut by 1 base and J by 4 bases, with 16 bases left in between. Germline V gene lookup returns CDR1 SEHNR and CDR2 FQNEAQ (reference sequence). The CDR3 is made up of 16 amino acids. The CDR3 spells CASSLVGREHGYGYTF. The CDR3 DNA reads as TGTGCCAGCAGCTTAGTTGGCCGGGAACACGGCTATGGCTACACCTTC.

As DNA, the CDR3 is TGTGCCAGTAGTATTACGCAGGGGGCAGGTTCACCCCTCCACTTT. It specifies CASSITQGAGSPLHF. The V gene is TRBV19, the J gene TRBJ1-6, with 8 bases matching TRBD1. The CDR3 covers 15 residues. Germline V gene sequence: CDR1 LNHDA, CDR2 SQIVND (reference sequence). Germline trimming cut 3 bases from V and 9 bases from J; bases unmatched to any gene: 7.

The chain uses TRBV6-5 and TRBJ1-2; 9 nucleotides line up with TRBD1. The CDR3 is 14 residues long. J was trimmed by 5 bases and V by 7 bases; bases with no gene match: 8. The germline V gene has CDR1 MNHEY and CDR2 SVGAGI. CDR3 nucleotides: TGTGCCAGCACAAGGGACAGGGAGAGTTATGGCTACACCTTC. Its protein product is CASTRDRESYGYTF.

The CDR3 loop reads CASSYGAGTGYEKLFF. The CDR3 region has the DNA TGTGCCAGCAGTTACGGGGCCGGGACAGGGTATGAAAAACTGTTTTTT. The rearrangement links TRBV6-5 to TRBJ1-4; 9 positions match TRBD1. Germline V gene lookup returns CDR1 MNHEY and CDR2 SVGAGI. CDR3 length: 16 residues. V lost 2 bases to trimming and J lost 6 bases; unmatched junction nucleotides: 7.

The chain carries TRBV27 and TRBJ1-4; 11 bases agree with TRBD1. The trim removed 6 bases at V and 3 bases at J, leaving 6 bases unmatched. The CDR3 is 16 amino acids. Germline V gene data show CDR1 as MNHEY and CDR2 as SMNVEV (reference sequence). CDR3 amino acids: CASRKDRGLANEKLFF. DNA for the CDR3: TGTGCCAGCAGAAAGGACAGGGGGCTGGCTAATGAAAAACTGTTTTTT. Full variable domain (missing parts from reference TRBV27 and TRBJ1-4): EAQVTQNPRYLITVTGKKLTVTCSQNMNHEYMSWYRQDPGLGLRQIYYSMNVEVTDKGDVPEGYKVSRKEKRNFPLILESPSPNQTSLYFCASRKDRGLANEKLFFGSGTQLSVL.

DNA of the CDR3: TGTGCCAGCAGCTTAGGGATTAGCGCCGGGGACGAGCAGTACTTC. Amino acid sequence: CASSLGISAGDEQYF. This chain connects TRBV7-3 to TRBJ2-7; D may be TRBD2 (5 bases). The CDR3 runs to 15 residues. Germline values: CDR1 SGHTA, CDR2 FQGTGA. V was shortened by 2 bases and J by 5 bases, with 16 bases between the two germline ends. Supplemented by reference TRBV7-3 and TRBJ2-7, the full variable domain reads GAGVSQTPSNKVTEKGKYVELRCDPISGHTALYWYRQSLGQGPEFLIYFQGTGAADDSGLPNDRFFAVRPEGSVSTLKIQRTERGDSAVYLCASSLGISAGDEQYFGPGTRLTVT.

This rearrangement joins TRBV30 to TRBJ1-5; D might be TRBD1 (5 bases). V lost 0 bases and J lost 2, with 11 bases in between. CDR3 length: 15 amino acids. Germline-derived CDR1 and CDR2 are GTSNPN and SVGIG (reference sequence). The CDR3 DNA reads TGTGCCTGGAGTGTAACCTCGACAGGCAATCAGCCCCAGCATTTT. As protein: CAWSVTSTGNQPQHF.

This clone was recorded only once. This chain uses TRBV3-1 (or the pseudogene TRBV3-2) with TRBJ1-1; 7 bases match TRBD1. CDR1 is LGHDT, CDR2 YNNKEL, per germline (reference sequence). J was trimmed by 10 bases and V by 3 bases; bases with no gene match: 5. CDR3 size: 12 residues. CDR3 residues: CASSQGQLGAFF. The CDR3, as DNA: TGTGCCAGCAGCCAGGGACAGTTAGGAGCTTTCTTT.

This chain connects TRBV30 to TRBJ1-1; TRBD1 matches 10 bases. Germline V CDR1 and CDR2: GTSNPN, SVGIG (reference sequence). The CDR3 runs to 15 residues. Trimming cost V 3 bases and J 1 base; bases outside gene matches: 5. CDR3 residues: CAWRAWDRGNTEAFF. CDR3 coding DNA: TGTGCCTGGAGGGCCTGGGACAGGGGGAACACTGAAGCTTTCTTT.